This TCR beta chain stems from a study of blood T cell repertoires in COVID-19. In germline, CDR1 is MDHEN, CDR2 SYDVKM. The CDR3 loop spans 13 amino acids. V was pared by 7 bases and J by 3 bases, with 10 bases between. The data were produced by immunoSEQ multiplex PCR, yet TCRdb's version contains in-frame clones alone and is incomplete. Of 110,000 or so clones in the sample, about 88% are singletons; the top ten hold almost 8.5%. The sample was peripheral blood. This sequence was found in a woman in her seventies who had recovered from COVID-19. This sequence joins TRBV28 and TRBJ2-1; D unresolved. The CDR3 here is CASNGPGYNEQFF. CDR3 coding DNA: TGTGCCAGCAATGGTCCGGGCTACAATGAGCAGTTCTTC.